The 4 T cell receptor beta chains presented below share a single source sample, sequenced in a study of Graves' ophthalmopathy and Graves' hyperthyroidism. Amplification targeted the TCR beta CDR3 regions, with RNA transcripts as the source material. The library came from an HTBI-primed first-round RT-PCR and a second-round multiplex PCR. TCRdb fed the multiplex PCR reads into MiXCR, producing one record per CDR3 protein. The data contain some 1.1 million distinct CDR3 sequences, about two fifths of them singletons. Material for sequencing was peripheral blood or thyroid tissue (not recorded which). These receptors all stem from an adult man with Graves' hyperthyroidism.

This clonotype was seen many times. The chain has TRBV7-2 and TRBJ2-7; TRBD2 matches 12 bases. V trimming: 8 bases; J trimming: 7 bases; junction bases outside the gene matches: 9. Germline V gene sequence: CDR1 SGHTA, CDR2 FQGNSA. The CDR3 is 14 amino acids. The CDR3 here is CASGSSGRAWEQYF. The CDR3 DNA reads as TGTGCCAGCGGGTCTAGCGGGAGGGCCTGGGAGCAGTACTTC.

There are a few counts of this clonotype. The J gene is TRBJ1-4, the V gene TRBV5-4; tentatively, D is TRBD1 (6 bases). This CDR3 region has 15 residues. The germline CDR1 and CDR2 sequences are SGHNT and YYREEE (reference sequence). The V end was cut by 3 bases, the J end by 6 bases, with 15 bases between. CDR3 residues: CASSSKQGGDEKLFF. The CDR3 nucleotides read TGTGCCAGCAGCTCGAAACAGGGTGGTGATGAAAAACTGTTTTTT.

This chain joins TRBV25-1 and TRBJ1-3; D unresolved. CDR1 is MGHDK and CDR2 is SYGVNS in the germline V gene. The V and J ends lost 6 bases and 4 bases respectively, with 19 bases between them. CDR3 length: 16 amino acids. The CDR3 loop reads CASSASSGISGNTIYF. In DNA, the CDR3 is TGTGCCAGCAGCGCCTCGTCGGGCATTAGCGGAAACACCATATATTTT.

V gene TRBV5-6 combines with J gene TRBJ1-2; TRBD1 matches 7 bases. From germline, CDR1 is SGHDT and CDR2 YYEEEE. The V segment lost 5 bases and the J segment 4 bases; nucleotides outside the gene matches: 8. CDR3 size: 14 residues. The CDR3 spells CASRKGGLGYGYTF. For the CDR3, the DNA is TGTGCCAGCAGAAAAGGGGGCTTGGGCTATGGCTACACCTTC.